Listed here are 2 T cell receptor beta chains from one sample, sequenced in a study of ipilimumab plus nivolumab after autologous stem cell transplantation. This table comes from immunoSEQ multiplex PCR, and its TCRdb copy is limited to in-frame clones, with some not included. The repertoire includes around 21,000 clones, around 81% of them detected once, and 6.5% to 7.5% sits in the top ten. The sequencing here drew on PBMCs, taken in a trial of ipilimumab plus nivolumab as post-transplant consolidation. The receptor set was obtained from a male donor with diffuse large B-cell lymphoma.

V and J are TRBV18 and TRBJ2-2; D assignment may be TRBD1 or TRBD2 (5 bases each). This CDR3 is 17 amino acids long. Germline values: CDR1 KGHSH, CDR2 LQKENI. The V and J ends lost 6 bases and 1 base respectively, with 18 bases between them. CDR3 amino acids: CASSQGSGRWNTGELFF. The CDR3 nucleotides read TGTGCCAGCTCTCAGGGATCGGGACGCTGGAACACCGGGGAGCTGTTTTTT.

The rearrangement uses TRBV18 and TRBJ1-1; no reliable D call. CDR1 is KGHSH, CDR2 LQKENI, per germline. V was pared by 5 bases and J by 4 bases, with 17 bases between. The CDR3 sequence is 15 residues long. This chain's CDR3 is CASSARIGVGTEAFF. For the CDR3, the DNA is TGTGCCAGCTCAGCTCGAATCGGGGTGGGCACTGAAGCTTTCTTT. Drawing the rest from reference TRBV18 and TRBJ1-1, the complete variable domain is NAGVMQNPRHLVRRRGQEARLRCSPMKGHSHVYWYRQLPEEGLKFMVYLQKENIIDESGMPKERFSAEFPKEGPSILRIQQVVRGDSAAYFCASSARIGVGTEAFFGQGTRLTVV.